This paragraph reports one T cell receptor beta chain. This entry belongs to a study of blood T cell repertoires in COVID-19. V gave up 6 bases and J gave up 5 bases; unmatched junction bases: 9. There are 15 residues in the CDR3. The germline CDR1 and CDR2 sequences are SGHAT and FQDESV (reference sequence). Sequenced by immunoSEQ multiplex PCR; TCRdb stores in-frame clones only, minus some. The data contain some 120,000 clones, about 85% of them singletons. The genes are TRBV11-1 and TRBJ1-2; TRBD1 matches at 10 bases. The TCR sequence derives from a woman aged 80 or over with acute or convalescent COVID-19. The sequencing sample was made of peripheral blood. DNA of the CDR3: TGTGCCAGCAGACCCCAGACAGGGGGCAGTTATGGCTACACCTTC. Protein: CASRPQTGGSYGYTF. The full variable domain, with the rest looked up from reference TRBV11-1 and TRBJ1-2, is EAEVAQSPRYKITEKSQAVAFWCDPISGHATLYWYRQILGQGPELLVQFQDESVVDDSQLPKDRFSAERLKGVDSTLKIQPAELGDSAMYLCASRPQTGGSYGYTFGSGTRLTVV.